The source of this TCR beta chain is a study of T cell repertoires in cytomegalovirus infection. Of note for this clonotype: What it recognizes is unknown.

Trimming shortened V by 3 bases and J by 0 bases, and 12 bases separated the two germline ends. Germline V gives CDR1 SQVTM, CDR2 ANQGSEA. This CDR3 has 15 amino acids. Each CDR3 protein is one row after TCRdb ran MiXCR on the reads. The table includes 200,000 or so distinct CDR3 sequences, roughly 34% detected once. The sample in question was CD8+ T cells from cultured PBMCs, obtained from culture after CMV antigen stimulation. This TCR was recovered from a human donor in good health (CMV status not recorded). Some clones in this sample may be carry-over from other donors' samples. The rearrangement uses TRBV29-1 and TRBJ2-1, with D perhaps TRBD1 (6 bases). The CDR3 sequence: CSVEGAKGSYNEQFF. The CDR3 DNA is TGCAGCGTTGAGGGGGCAAAGGGCTCCTACAATGAGCAGTTCTTC.